This T cell receptor (beta chain) derives from a study of T cell responses to AZD1222 COVID-19 vaccine. Whole-study findings and limits: Baseline seropositives among AZD1222 recipients totaled only five to seven. Nearly half of the spike-specific TCRs reportedly recognize variant regions that carry no mutations. Following two doses of AZD1222, Spike-specific TCR breadth and depth rose. Donors skewed white British and female; clonal diversity was possibly underestimated.

Turning to this clone: The antigen remains undetermined.

The germline CDR1 and CDR2 sequences are MNHEY and SMNVEV (reference sequence). This CDR3 has 12 amino acids. V was shortened by 9 bases and J by 6 bases, with 12 bases between the two germline ends. The assay was immunoSEQ multiplex PCR, and TCRdb's table has in-frame clones only and misses some. The repertoire holds 150,000 to 250,000 clones, with approximately 90% as singletons. The chain combines TRBV27 with TRBJ1-5; D is perhaps TRBD1 (5 bases). The material sequenced was peripheral blood, taken 28 days after the second AZD1222 dose. The receptor was isolated from an adult who received the AZD1222 COVID-19 vaccine. This CDR3 reads CASSGWGQPQHF. CDR3 sequence (DNA): TGTGCCAGTTCAGGGTGGGGTCAGCCCCAGCATTTT.